Listed below are T cell receptor beta chains from one sample, sequenced in a study of blood T cells in healthy people across ages. TCRdb reprocessed the 5' RACE reads via MiXCR and lists one record per CDR3 protein. The sample has about 690,000 distinct CDR3 sequences; roughly 43% are singletons. Sequencing input: blood. Every receptor here comes from a man older than 75 in good health. Both conserved end residues are part of each CDR3. A D gene is named only where the DNA matches it firmly. A row's size may be missing; if present it is once, few, many or a size class.

>TRBJ2-5|TRBV7-2|few|TRBD2
CASSPGLAGWYF
TGTGCCAGCAGCCCCGGACTAGCGGGGTGGTACTTC
>TRBJ2-7|TRBV6-2/TRBV6-3|.|.
CASSPQGGLYNEQYF
TGTGCCAGCAGTCCTCAGGGGGGCCTCTACAATGAGCAGTACTTC
>TRBJ1-2|TRBV28|.|TRBD1
CASTFLAGQGAYGYTF
TGTGCCAGCACCTTCTTAGCCGGACAGGGGGCGTATGGCTACACCTTC
>TRBJ2-3|TRBV12-3/TRBV12-4|.|.
CASTLRDTQYF
TGTGCCAGCACCCTTAGGGATACGCAGTATTTT
>TRBJ2-7|TRBV5-1|many|TRBD1
CASSRQGSYEQYF
TGTGCCAGCAGCCGACAGGGGTCCTACGAGCAGTACTTC
>TRBJ2-3|TRBV5-1|.|.
CASRILEGRLGGRSDTQYF
TGCGCCAGCAGGATCTTAGAAGGGCGGCTCGGCGGTCGGTCCGATACGCAGTATTTT
>TRBJ2-7|TRBV27|.|.
CASSFGSGEQYF
.
>TRBJ2-7|TRBV4-3|few|.
CASSQAWGDEQYF
TGCGCCAGCAGCCAAGCATGGGGTGATGAGCAGTACTTC
>TRBJ1-5|TRBV20-1|many|.
CSAITGGRGQPQHF
TGCAGTGCTATCACGGGAGGGAGGGGCCAGCCCCAGCATTTT
>TRBJ2-5|TRBV7-6|few|TRBD2
CASSLGTSGTVQYF
TGTGCCAGCAGCTTAGGGACTAGCGGGACAGTGCAGTACTTC
>TRBJ2-5|TRBV6-2/TRBV6-3|.|.
CASSYDMQETQYF
TGTGCCAGCAGTTACGACATGCAAGAGACCCAGTACTTC
>TRBJ1-5|TRBV20-1|.|TRBD1
CSARKDRGLSNQPQHF
TGCAGTGCTAGGAAGGACAGGGGGCTGAGCAATCAGCCCCAGCATTTT
>TRBJ2-5|TRBV7-2|.|TRBD1
CAGSLGGGETQYF
TGTGCCGGCAGCTTAGGGGGCGGAGAGACCCAGTACTTC
>TRBJ1-2|TRBV25-1|few|TRBD1
CASSEGQGGHGYTF
TGTGCCAGCAGTGAAGGACAGGGGGGTCATGGCTACACCTTC
>TRBJ2-3|TRBV5-1|few|TRBD2
CASSTGLAKDTQYF
TGCGCCAGCAGCACGGGACTAGCTAAGGATACGCAGTATTTT
>TRBJ1-2|TRBV24-1|.|.
CATSDFPVTGYTF
TGTGCCACCAGTGATTTCCCAGTCACCGGCTACACCTTC
>TRBJ2-7|TRBV20-1|few|.
CSAKSLSRRSEQYF
TGCAGTGCTAAATCCCTAAGCCGTCGGTCCGAGCAGTACTTC
>TRBJ1-2|TRBV12-3/TRBV12-4|few|.
CASSSDYYGYTF
TGTGCCAGCAGTTCAGATTACTATGGCTACACCTTC
>TRBJ2-5|TRBV5-1|.|TRBD2
CASSTNQGGEETQYF
TGCGCCAGCAGCACGAACCAGGGAGGGGAGGAGACCCAGTACTTC
>TRBJ1-6|TRBV7-2|few|TRBD1
CASSPQGTNYNSPLHF
TGTGCCAGCAGCCCACAGGGGACCAACTATAATTCACCCCTCCACTTT
>TRBJ2-5|TRBV15|.|.
CATSRGGEDQETQYF
TGTGCCACCAGCAGAGGTGGGGAAGACCAAGAGACCCAGTACTTC
>TRBJ2-7|TRBV7-2|.|.
CASSIPIRNYEQYF
TGTGCCAGCAGCATCCCCATCCGGAACTACGAGCAGTACTTC